This TCR beta chain was recorded in a study of response to subunit inactivated influenza vaccine. Study results and limitations: Researchers suggested that each seasonal influenza vaccination recruits few new T cells.

Each CDR3 protein is one row after TCRdb ran MiXCR on the RT-PCR reads. The sample holds about 700,000 distinct CDR3 sequences; approximately 15% are singletons and the top ten take 6% to 7%. In its sample, this clonotype was seen a few times. The antigen is undetermined. Germline CDR1 SGHTS, CDR2 YDEGEE. CDR3 size: 17 residues. Trimming took 4 bases from V and 1 from J; bases not matched to a gene: 5. This TCR derives from a man aged 45 to 65 who received an inactivated influenza vaccine. The V call is TRBV5-8, the J call TRBJ2-6, with 10 bases fitting TRBD1. The specimen comprised PBMCs from blood, sampled 14 to 15 days before vaccination. The CDR3 sequence: CASSPGQGRSGANVLTF. As DNA, the CDR3 is TGTGCCAGCAGCCCGGGACAGGGGAGGTCTGGGGCCAACGTCCTGACTTTC.